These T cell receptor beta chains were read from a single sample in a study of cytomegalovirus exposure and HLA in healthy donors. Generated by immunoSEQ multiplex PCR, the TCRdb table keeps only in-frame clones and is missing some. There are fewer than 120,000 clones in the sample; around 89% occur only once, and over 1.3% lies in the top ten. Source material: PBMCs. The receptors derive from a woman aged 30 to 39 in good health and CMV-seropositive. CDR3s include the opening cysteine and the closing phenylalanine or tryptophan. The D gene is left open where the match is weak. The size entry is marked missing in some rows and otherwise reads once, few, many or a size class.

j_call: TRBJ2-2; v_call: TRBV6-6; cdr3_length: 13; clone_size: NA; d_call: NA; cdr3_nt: TGTGCCAGCAGCTCTAACCGGGTCGGGGAGCTGTTTTTT; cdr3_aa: CASSSNRVGELFF
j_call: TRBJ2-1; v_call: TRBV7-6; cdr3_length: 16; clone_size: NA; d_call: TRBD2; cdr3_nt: TGTGCCAGCAGCTTAGGACTAGCGCGGAGGGGGGATGAGCAGTTCTTC; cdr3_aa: CASSLGLARRGDEQFF
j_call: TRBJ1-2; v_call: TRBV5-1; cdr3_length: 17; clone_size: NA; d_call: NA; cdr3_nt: TGCGCCAGCAGCCCGGAGGGTTGGGGCGAGGGTGACTATGGCTACACCTTC; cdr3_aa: CASSPEGWGEGDYGYTF
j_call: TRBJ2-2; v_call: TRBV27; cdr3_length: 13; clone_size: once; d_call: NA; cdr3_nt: TGTGCCAGCAGCCTCCCTCTCACCGGGGAGCTGTTTTTT; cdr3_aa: CASSLPLTGELFF
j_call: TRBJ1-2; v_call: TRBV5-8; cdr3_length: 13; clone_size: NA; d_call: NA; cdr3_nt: TGTGCCAGCAGCCGGGTCAGCGCGGATGGCTACACCTTC; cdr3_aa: CASSRVSADGYTF
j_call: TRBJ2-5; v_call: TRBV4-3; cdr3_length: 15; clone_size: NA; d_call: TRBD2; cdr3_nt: TGCGCCAGCAGCCTGGGACTAGCGGGTCAAGAGACCCAGTACTTC; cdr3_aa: CASSLGLAGQETQYF
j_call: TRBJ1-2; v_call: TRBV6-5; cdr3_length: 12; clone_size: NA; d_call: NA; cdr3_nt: TGTGCCAGCACGAGTAGGGGTTATGGCTACACCTTC; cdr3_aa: CASTSRGYGYTF
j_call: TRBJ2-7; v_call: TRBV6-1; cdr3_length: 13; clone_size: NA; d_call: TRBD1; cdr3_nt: TGTGCCAGCAGCGCCAGGACAGGGTACGAGCAGTACTTC; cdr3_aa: CASSARTGYEQYF
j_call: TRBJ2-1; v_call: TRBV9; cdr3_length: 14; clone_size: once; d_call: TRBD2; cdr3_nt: TGTGCCAGCAGCGTACTAGCGGGAGGGGATGAGCAGTTCTTC; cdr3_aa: CASSVLAGGDEQFF
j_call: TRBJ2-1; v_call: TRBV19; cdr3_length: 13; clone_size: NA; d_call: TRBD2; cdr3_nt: TGTGCCAGTAACGGACTAGCGCCAAATGAGCAGTTCTTC; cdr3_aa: CASNGLAPNEQFF
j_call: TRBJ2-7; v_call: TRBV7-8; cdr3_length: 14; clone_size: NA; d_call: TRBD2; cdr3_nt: TGTGCCAGCAGTGTGAGCGGGGGTCCCTACGAGCAGTACTTC; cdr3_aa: CASSVSGGPYEQYF
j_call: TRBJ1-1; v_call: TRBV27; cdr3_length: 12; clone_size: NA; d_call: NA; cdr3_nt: TGTGCCAGCAGTTCAGGAGGCAATGAAGCTTTCTTT; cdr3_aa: CASSSGGNEAFF
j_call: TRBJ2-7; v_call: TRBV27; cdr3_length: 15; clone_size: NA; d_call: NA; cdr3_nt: TGTGCCAGCAGCCATTTAGGGACTGGACCCTACGAGCAGTACTTC; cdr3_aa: CASSHLGTGPYEQYF
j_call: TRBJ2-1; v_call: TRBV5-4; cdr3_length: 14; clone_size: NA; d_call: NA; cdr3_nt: TGTGCCAGCAGCTCAACTAGGACGGGGAATGAGCAGTTCTTC; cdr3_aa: CASSSTRTGNEQFF
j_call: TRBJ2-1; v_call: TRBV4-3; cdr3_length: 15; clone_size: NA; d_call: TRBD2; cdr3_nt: TGCGCCAGCAGCGGGACTAGCGGGGGGCCGGATGAGCAGTTCTTC; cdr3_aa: CASSGTSGGPDEQFF
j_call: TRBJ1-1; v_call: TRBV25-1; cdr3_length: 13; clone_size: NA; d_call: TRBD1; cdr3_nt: TGTGCCAGCAGTGGATCGGGACAGTTGGAAACTTTCTTT; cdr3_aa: CASSGSGQLETFF
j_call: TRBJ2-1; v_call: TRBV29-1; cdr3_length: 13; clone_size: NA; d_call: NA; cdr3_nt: TGCAGCGTTGTACTTAATACCTACAATGAGCAGTTCTTC; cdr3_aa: CSVVLNTYNEQFF
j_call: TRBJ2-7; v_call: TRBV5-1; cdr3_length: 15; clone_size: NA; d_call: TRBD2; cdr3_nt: TGCGCCAGCAGCCCCCGGACTAGCCGTTTATACGAGCAGTACTTC; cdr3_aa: CASSPRTSRLYEQYF
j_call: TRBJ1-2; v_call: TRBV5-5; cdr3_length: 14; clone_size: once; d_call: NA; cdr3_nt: TGTGCCAGCAGCTTATCCTCGGGTTTCTATGGCTACACCTTC; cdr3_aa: CASSLSSGFYGYTF
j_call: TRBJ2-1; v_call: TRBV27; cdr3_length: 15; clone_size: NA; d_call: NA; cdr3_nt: TGTGCCAGCAGCGTTTCCCCCCCCAGGCGAAATGAGCAGTTCTTC; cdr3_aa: CASSVSPPRRNEQFF
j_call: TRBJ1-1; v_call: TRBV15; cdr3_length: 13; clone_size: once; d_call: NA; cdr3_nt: TGTGCCACCAGCAAGCCGGGGAACACTGAAGCTTTCTTT; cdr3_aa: CATSKPGNTEAFF
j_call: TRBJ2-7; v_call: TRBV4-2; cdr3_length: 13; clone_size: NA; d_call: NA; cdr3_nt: TGTGCCAGCAGCCAAGTCATCGGCTACGAGCAGTACTTC; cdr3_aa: CASSQVIGYEQYF
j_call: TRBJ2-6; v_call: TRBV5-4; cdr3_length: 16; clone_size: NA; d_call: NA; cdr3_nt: TGTGCCAGCAGCTTGGACAGGTCTACCGGGGCCAACGTCCTGACTTTC; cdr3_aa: CASSLDRSTGANVLTF
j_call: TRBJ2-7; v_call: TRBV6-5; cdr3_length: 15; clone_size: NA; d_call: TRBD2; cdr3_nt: TGTGCCAGCAGTACGGGACTAGCGGGAGTAACCGAGCAGTACTTC; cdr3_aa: CASSTGLAGVTEQYF
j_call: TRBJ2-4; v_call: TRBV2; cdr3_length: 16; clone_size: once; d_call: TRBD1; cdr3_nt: TGTGCCAGCAGAGCGGGACAGGGGGAAGCCAAAAACATTCAGTACTTC; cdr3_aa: CASRAGQGEAKNIQYF
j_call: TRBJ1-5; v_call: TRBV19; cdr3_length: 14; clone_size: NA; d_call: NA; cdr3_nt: TGTGCCAGTAGAGGGGGAAGTGGCAATCAGCCCCAGCATTTT; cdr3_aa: CASRGGSGNQPQHF
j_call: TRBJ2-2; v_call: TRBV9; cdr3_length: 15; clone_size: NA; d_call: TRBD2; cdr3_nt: TGTGCCAGCAGTAAGCGGGAGGCGAACACCGGGGAGCTGTTTTTT; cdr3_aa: CASSKREANTGELFF
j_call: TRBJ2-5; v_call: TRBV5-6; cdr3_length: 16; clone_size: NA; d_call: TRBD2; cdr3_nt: TGTGCCAGCAGCTTGCGCGCGCTAGCGGGGCTTAAGACCCAGTACTTC; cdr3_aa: CASSLRALAGLKTQYF
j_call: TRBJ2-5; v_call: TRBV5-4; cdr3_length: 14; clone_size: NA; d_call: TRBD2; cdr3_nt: TGTGCCAGCAGCTACATAGCGGGACAAGAGACCCAGTACTTC; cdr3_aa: CASSYIAGQETQYF
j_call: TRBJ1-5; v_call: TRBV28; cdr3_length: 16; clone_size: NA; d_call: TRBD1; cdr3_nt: TGTGCCAGCAGTTTATCCGGACAGGGCGAGCATCAGCCCCAGCATTTT; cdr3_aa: CASSLSGQGEHQPQHF
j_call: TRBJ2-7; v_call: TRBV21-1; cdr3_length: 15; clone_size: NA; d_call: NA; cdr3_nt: TGTGCCAGCAGCAAAGGGGGACAAAGAGTTTTGGAGCAGTACTTC; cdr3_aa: CASSKGGQRVLEQYF
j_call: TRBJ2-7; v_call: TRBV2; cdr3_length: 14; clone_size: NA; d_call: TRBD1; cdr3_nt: TGTGCCAGCTCATCCGGGACAGGACTGTACGAGCAGTACTTC; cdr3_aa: CASSSGTGLYEQYF
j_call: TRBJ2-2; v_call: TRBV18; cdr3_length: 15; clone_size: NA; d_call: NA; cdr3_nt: TGTGCCAGCTCACCTCTTGGACAGCCCACCGGGGAGCTGTTTTTT; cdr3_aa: CASSPLGQPTGELFF
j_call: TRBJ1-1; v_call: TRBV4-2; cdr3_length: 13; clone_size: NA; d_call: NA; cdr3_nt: TGTGCCAGCAGCCATGATGTGCCAGGGGAAGCTTTCTTT; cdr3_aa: CASSHDVPGEAFF
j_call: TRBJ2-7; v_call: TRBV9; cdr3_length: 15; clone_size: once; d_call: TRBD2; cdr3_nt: TGTGCCAGCAGCGTAGCTCCGGGGGGGACCTACGAGCAGTACTTC; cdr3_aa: CASSVAPGGTYEQYF
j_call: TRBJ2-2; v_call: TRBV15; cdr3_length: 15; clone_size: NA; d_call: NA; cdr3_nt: TGTGCCACCAGCAGAGACGGAGCGAACACCGGGGAGCTGTTTTTT; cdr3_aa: CATSRDGANTGELFF
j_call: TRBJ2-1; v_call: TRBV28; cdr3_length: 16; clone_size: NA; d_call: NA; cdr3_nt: TGTGCCAGCAGTGACGGGGGTAGGGCCCTCTACAATGAGCAGTTCTTC; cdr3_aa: CASSDGGRALYNEQFF
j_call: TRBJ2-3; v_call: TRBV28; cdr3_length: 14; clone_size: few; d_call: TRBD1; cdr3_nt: TGTGCCAGCAGTTCCGTTACAGGGGGAGATACGCAGTATTTT; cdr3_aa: CASSSVTGGDTQYF
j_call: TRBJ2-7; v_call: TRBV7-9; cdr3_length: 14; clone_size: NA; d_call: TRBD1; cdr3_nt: TGTGCCAGCAGCTCGGACAGGGGTGGATACGAGCAGTACTTC; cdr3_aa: CASSSDRGGYEQYF
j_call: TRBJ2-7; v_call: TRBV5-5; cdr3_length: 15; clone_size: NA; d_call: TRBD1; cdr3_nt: TGTGCCAGCAGCTTGGCCGGGACAGGGGTGTACGAGCAGTACTTC; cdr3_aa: CASSLAGTGVYEQYF
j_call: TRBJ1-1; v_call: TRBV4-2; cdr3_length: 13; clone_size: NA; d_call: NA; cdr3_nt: TGTGCCAGCAGCCTAACTGAGAATTCTGAAGCTTTCTTT; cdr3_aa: CASSLTENSEAFF
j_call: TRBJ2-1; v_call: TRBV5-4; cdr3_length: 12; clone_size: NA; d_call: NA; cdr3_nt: TGTGCCAGCAGCGAGGACAAATCAATTGGGTTCTTC; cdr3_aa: CASSEDKSIGFF
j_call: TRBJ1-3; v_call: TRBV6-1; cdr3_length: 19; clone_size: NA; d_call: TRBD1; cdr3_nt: TGTGCCAGCAGTGAAAGGACCCGACAGGGGCCGGGCACGGGAAACACCATATATTTT; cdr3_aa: CASSERTRQGPGTGNTIYF
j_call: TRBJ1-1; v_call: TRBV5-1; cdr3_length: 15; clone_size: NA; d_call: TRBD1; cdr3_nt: TGCGCCAGCGGGACAGGGGGCGCCTCGAACACTGAAGCTTTCTTT; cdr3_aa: CASGTGGASNTEAFF
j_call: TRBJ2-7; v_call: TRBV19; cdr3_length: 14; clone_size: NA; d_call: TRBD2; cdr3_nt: TGTGCCAGTCCGCCGGGCGGGGGGAGCTACGAGCAGTACTTC; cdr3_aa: CASPPGGGSYEQYF
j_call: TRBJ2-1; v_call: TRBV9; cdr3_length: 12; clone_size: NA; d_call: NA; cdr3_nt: TGTGCCAGCAGCGTAGTGCCTAGCGAGCAGTTCTTC; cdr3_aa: CASSVVPSEQFF
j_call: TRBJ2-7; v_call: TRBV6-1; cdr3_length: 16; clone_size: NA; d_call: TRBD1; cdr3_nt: TGTGCCAGCAGTGAAGCGTCTTGGGACAGCACCTACGAGCAGTACTTC; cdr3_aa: CASSEASWDSTYEQYF
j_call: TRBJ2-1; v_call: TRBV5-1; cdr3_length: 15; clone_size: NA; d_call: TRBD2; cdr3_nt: TGCGCCAGCAGCTTGGGCCTAGCGGGAGGCAGTGAGCAGTTCTTC; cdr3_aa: CASSLGLAGGSEQFF
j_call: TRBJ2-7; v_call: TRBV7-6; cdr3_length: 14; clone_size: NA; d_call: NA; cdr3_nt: TGTGCCAGCAGCTTTGCGGGGGCCCCCTACGAGCAGTACTTC; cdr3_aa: CASSFAGAPYEQYF
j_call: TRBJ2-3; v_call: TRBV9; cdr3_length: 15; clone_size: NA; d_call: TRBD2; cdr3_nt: TGTGCCAGCAGCTTAACTAGCGGGAGCACAGATACGCAGTATTTT; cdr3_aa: CASSLTSGSTDTQYF
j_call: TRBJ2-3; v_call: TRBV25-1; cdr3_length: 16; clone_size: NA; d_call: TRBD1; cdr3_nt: TGTGCCAGCAGTCCCCCCCAGGACAGGGTTGGAGATACGCAGTATTTT; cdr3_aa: CASSPPQDRVGDTQYF
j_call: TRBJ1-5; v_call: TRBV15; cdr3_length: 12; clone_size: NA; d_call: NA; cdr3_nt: TGTGCCACCAGCAGCCGAAGCCAGCCCCAGCATTTT; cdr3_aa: CATSSRSQPQHF
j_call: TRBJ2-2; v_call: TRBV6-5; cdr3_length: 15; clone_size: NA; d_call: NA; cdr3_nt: TGTGCCAGCAGTTACAGGGGGTCGAACACCGGGGAGCTGTTTTTT; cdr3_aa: CASSYRGSNTGELFF
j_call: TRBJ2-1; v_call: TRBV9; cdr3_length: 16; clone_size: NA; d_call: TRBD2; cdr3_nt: TGTGCCAGCAGCGAAACTAGCGGGGGCTCCTACAATGAGCAGTTCTTC; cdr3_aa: CASSETSGGSYNEQFF
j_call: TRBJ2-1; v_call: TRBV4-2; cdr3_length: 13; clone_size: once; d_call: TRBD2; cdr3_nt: TGTGCCAGCATGGGAGGCGGGAGGAATGAGCAGTTCTTC; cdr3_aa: CASMGGGRNEQFF
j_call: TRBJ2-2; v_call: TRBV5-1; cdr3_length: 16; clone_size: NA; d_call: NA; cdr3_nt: TGCGCCAGCAGATTTAAGGACAGACCATCCACCGGGGAGCTGTTTTTT; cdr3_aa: CASRFKDRPSTGELFF
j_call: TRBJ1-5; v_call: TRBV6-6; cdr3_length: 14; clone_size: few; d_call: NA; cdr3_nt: TGTGCCAGCAGTTACTCGGGGAGGGATCAGCCCCAGCATTTT; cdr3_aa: CASSYSGRDQPQHF